These 20 T cell receptor beta chains were sequenced from one sample in a study of T cells in tumors after PD-1 blockade. Only in-frame clones appear in the TCRdb table, and some are missing; sequencing was by immunoSEQ multiplex PCR. This sample has 40,000 to 55,000 clones, with more than 75% found just once. The starting material was PBMCs, obtained before anti-PD-1 treatment. Receptors were obtained from a human donor with basal cell carcinoma.

J is TRBJ1-1 and V is TRBV3-1 (or the pseudogene TRBV3-2); D is unresolved. The CDR3 is 14 amino acids. The V end was cut by 3 bases, the J end by 3 bases, with 11 bases between. CDR1 is LGHDT, CDR2 YNNKEL, per germline (reference sequence). For the CDR3, the DNA is TGTGCCAGCAGCCACATGGCAGCGGACACTGAAGCTTTCTTT. This gives the protein CASSHMAADTEAFF.

This clone appeared a single time. The chain recombines TRBV7-9 with TRBJ1-6; 10 positions match TRBD1. The trim removed 2 bases at V and 9 bases at J, leaving 13 bases unmatched. CDR3 length: 18 amino acids. CDR1 SEHNR and CDR2 FQNEAQ come from the germline V gene (reference sequence). The CDR3 spells CASSLLTYRDRGGSPLHF. The CDR3 nucleotides are TGTGCCAGCAGCTTATTGACCTACCGGGACAGGGGTGGTTCACCCCTCCACTTT.

The J gene is TRBJ1-2, the V gene TRBV5-1; tentatively, D is TRBD1 (5 bases). V lost 0 bases, J lost 4 bases, and 10 bases lay in between. CDR1 is SGHRS and CDR2 is YFSETQ in the germline V gene. The CDR3 has 14 amino acids. The CDR3 loop is CASSLGGGSYGYTF. The CDR3 nucleotides are TGCGCCAGCAGCTTGGGCGGGGGATCCTATGGCTACACCTTC.

V gene TRBV19 combines with J gene TRBJ2-1; 8 bases fit TRBD1. The germline CDR1 and CDR2 sequences are LNHDA and SQIVND (reference sequence). The CDR3 extends over 13 amino acids. After removal of 4 bases from V and 9 bases from J, the junction contained 5 bases not matched to a gene. In nucleotides, the CDR3 is TGTGCCAGTAGTACTACAGGGGGACTTGAGCAGTTCTTC. Its translation: CASSTTGGLEQFF.

The chain's CDR3 is CASSQDRQPNQPQHF. The CDR3 DNA reads as TGTGCCAGCAGCCAAGACAGGCAGCCCAATCAGCCCCAGCATTTT. The chain carries TRBV3-1 (or the pseudogene TRBV3-2) and TRBJ1-5; the D is unclear. The CDR3 has 15 amino acids. Germline assignment: CDR1 LGHDT and CDR2 YNNKEL (reference sequence). V was cut by 0 bases and J by 3 bases, with 9 bases left in between.

This clone was seen only once. The gene calls are TRBV27 and TRBJ1-5, with 8 bases matching TRBD1. From germline, CDR1 is MNHEY and CDR2 SMNVEV (reference sequence). Trimming at V came to 6 bases and at J to 5 bases, leaving 9 bases not matched to a gene. The CDR3 is 15 residues long. CDR3 protein: CASSRQGTDYQPQHF. The CDR3 DNA follows: TGTGCCAGCAGCAGACAGGGGACAGATTATCAGCCCCAGCATTTT.

The chain recombines TRBV21-1 with TRBJ1-1; TRBD1 reflects the table's D call only, with no check against the DNA. TRBV21-1 is a pseudogene locus. CDR3 size: 18 residues. For the CDR3, the DNA is TGTGCCAGCAGCAAGCCAATTGGGCAGGGGGCCCCGAACACTGAAGCTTTCTTT. This sequence encodes CASSKPIGQGAPNTEAFF.

CDR3 residues: CASSTREGLSDTQYF. CDR3 nucleotide sequence: TGTGCCAGCAGCACCCGGGAGGGCCTCTCAGATACGCAGTATTTT. The rearrangement joins TRBV9 to TRBJ2-3, with TRBD2 identical over 8 bases. Trimming removed 4 bases from V and 4 bases from J; junction bases left unmatched: 8. The CDR3 contains 15 residues. Per germline, CDR1 SGDLS and CDR2 YYNGEE.

The chain uses TRBV30 and TRBJ1-2; D gene unclear. Germline V CDR1 and CDR2: GTSNPN, SVGIG (reference sequence). V was cut by 3 bases and J by 5 bases, with 13 bases left in between. The CDR3 is 13 residues long. The CDR3 loop reads CAWSPEAGYGYTF. CDR3 DNA: TGTGCCTGGAGCCCCGAGGCGGGGTATGGCTACACCTTC.

This clone was picked up one time. The chain has TRBV7-2 and TRBJ1-5; possibly TRBD1 for D (5 bases). The V end lost 5 bases, the J end lost 2 bases, and 10 bases lay between the germline ends. Germline-derived CDR1 and CDR2 are SGHTA and FQGNSA. This CDR3 spans 14 amino acids. The DNA of the CDR3 is TGTGCCAGCAGCCAAGACAGCGGCAATCAGCCCCAGCATTTT. Its protein is CASSQDSGNQPQHF.

V is TRBV24-1 and J is TRBJ2-3; 13 nucleotides agree with TRBD2. J lost 7 bases, V lost 3 bases, and 6 bases had no gene match. CDR3 size: 16 residues. Per the germline V gene, CDR1 is KGHDR and CDR2 is SFDVKD. The CDR3 sequence: CATSDATSGGSHTQYF. DNA of the CDR3: TGTGCCACCAGTGATGCGACTAGCGGGGGGTCCCATACGCAGTATTTT.

The rearrangement links TRBV5-1 to TRBJ2-4, with a possible D match to TRBD1 (6 bases). Germline V gene lookup returns CDR1 SGHRS and CDR2 YFSETQ. V shed 5 bases and J shed 9 bases, with 24 bases lying between them. The CDR3 sequence is 16 residues long. This CDR3 is CASRPSTGTVNPIQYF. The DNA of the CDR3 is TGCGCCAGCAGACCATCGACAGGCACCGTCAATCCCATTCAGTACTTC.

The chain couples TRBV28 to TRBJ1-3, with D perhaps TRBD1 (6 bases). V dropped 6 bases and J dropped 0 bases, with 9 bases sitting between them. The CDR3 has 14 residues. Germline assignment: CDR1 MDHEN and CDR2 SYDVKM. The CDR3 nucleotides are TGTGCCAGCAGGCGGGGGCCCTCTGGAAACACCATATATTTT. Translating it yields CASRRGPSGNTIYF.

CDR3 DNA sequence: TGTGCCAGTAACTCATTAAGGACAGGGGCTGGGGGAGACACTGAAGCTTTCTTT. Residues: CASNSLRTGAGGDTEAFF. The chain uses TRBV19 and TRBJ1-1; 9 nucleotides align to TRBD1. V lost 7 bases and J lost 3; bases outside the gene matches: 18. Looked up from germline, CDR1 is LNHDA and CDR2 is SQIVND (reference sequence). CDR3 length: 18 amino acids.

This rearrangement joins TRBV7-9 to TRBJ1-1, with D perhaps matching TRBD1 (6 bases). Germline CDR1 is SEHNR and CDR2 is FQNEAQ (reference sequence). V was trimmed by 4 bases and J by 4 bases, leaving 13 bases between them. The length of the CDR3 is 14 residues. As DNA, the CDR3 is TGTGCCAGCAGCTCAGGCAGGGGTAGCACTGAAGCTTTCTTT. The encoded protein is CASSSGRGSTEAFF.

The chain couples TRBV19 to TRBJ1-1; a possible D gene is TRBD1 (6 bases). Germline V gives CDR1 LNHDA, CDR2 SQIVND (reference sequence). V was clipped by 5 bases and J by 0 bases, with 10 bases between them. This CDR3 contains 14 residues. CDR3 sequence: CASSYRAMNTEAFF. Here the CDR3 DNA reads TGTGCCAGTAGTTACAGGGCTATGAACACTGAAGCTTTCTTT. The full variable domain, with the rest looked up from reference TRBV19 and TRBJ1-1, is DGGITQSPKYLFRKEGQNVTLSCEQNLNHDAMYWYRQDPGQGLRLIYYSQIVNDFQKGDIAEGYSVSREKKESFPLTVTSAQKNPTAFYLCASSYRAMNTEAFFGQGTRLTVV.

This chain uses TRBV19 with TRBJ1-3, with 9 bases matching TRBD1. V dropped 7 bases and J dropped 3; count of bases not matched to a gene: 1. The CDR3 length is 13 residues. The germline V gene has CDR1 LNHDA and CDR2 SQIVND (reference sequence). Here the CDR3 reads CASTDRGGNTIYF. DNA of the CDR3: TGTGCCAGTACGGACAGGGGTGGAAACACCATATATTTT.

The V and J genes are TRBV4-2 and TRBJ1-2; 8 bases agree with TRBD1. CDR1 is LGHNA, CDR2 YNFKEQ, per germline. The CDR3 contains 14 residues. After removal of 6 bases from V and 6 bases from J, the junction contained 9 bases not matched to a gene. In nucleotides, the CDR3 is TGTGCCAGCAGTCTTGGACAGGGAGGAGATGGCTACACCTTC. This translates into CASSLGQGGDGYTF.

This chain connects TRBV6-5 to TRBJ2-7; D possibly uses TRBD1 or TRBD2 (6 bases each). The CDR3 consists of 15 residues. V was shortened by 6 bases and J by 1 base, with 16 bases between the two germline ends. CDR1 MNHEY and CDR2 SVGAGI come from the germline V gene. The CDR3 bases are TGTGCCAGCAGGTCCCCCAAGGGGGGATCCTACGAGCAGTACTTC. It yields the protein CASRSPKGGSYEQYF.

The rearrangement uses TRBV28 and TRBJ1-1, with TRBD1 matching over 9 bases. From germline, CDR1 is MDHEN and CDR2 SYDVKM. The V and J ends lost 5 bases and 8 bases, in that order; junction bases with no gene match: 6. This CDR3 is 13 amino acids long. In DNA, the CDR3 is TGTGCCAGCAGTCGGACAGGGGCTTACGAAGCTTTCTTT. Amino acids: CASSRTGAYEAFF.